These T cell receptor beta chains were read from a single sample in a study of blood T cells in healthy people across ages. TCRdb re-called the 5' RACE reads through MiXCR, storing one row per CDR3 protein. The sample lists hundreds of thousands of distinct CDR3 sequences; more than 25% were seen once. The sample was blood. Receptors originate from a woman older than 75 in good health. Both conserved end residues are part of each CDR3. The order of the fields is V gene, CDR3 length, J gene, clone size, D gene, CDR3 DNA, CDR3 protein. A D gene is named only where the DNA matches it firmly. Clone size is given for some rows only: seen once, a few or many times, or a class if the clone is expanded.

v_call: TRBV2
cdr3_length: 19
j_call: TRBJ2-1
clone_size: few
d_call: TRBD2
cdr3_nt: TGTGCCAGCAGTGAGGGGAGCGGGACTAGCGGGGGAGCCTACAATGAGCAGTTCTTC
cdr3_aa: CASSEGSGTSGGAYNEQFF

v_call: TRBV9
cdr3_length: 15
j_call: TRBJ2-2
clone_size: .
d_call: TRBD2
cdr3_nt: TGTGCCAGCAGCGCCGGGACTAGCCCGACCGGGGAGCTGTTTTTT
cdr3_aa: CASSAGTSPTGELFF

v_call: TRBV7-2
cdr3_length: 14
j_call: TRBJ1-2
clone_size: few
d_call: TRBD1
cdr3_nt: TGTGCCAGCAGAGCGGGACAGACCGACTATGGCTACACCTTC
cdr3_aa: CASRAGQTDYGYTF

v_call: TRBV20-1
cdr3_length: 12
j_call: TRBJ1-2
clone_size: many
d_call: .
cdr3_nt: TGCAGTGCCCCCACGGCCACCTATGGCTACACCTTC
cdr3_aa: CSAPTATYGYTF

v_call: TRBV7-8
cdr3_length: 17
j_call: TRBJ2-1
clone_size: few
d_call: TRBD2
cdr3_nt: TGTGCCAGCAGTACCACTGAGGGACTAGCGTTGTTCGATGAGCAGTTCTTC
cdr3_aa: CASSTTEGLALFDEQFF

v_call: TRBV15
cdr3_length: 13
j_call: TRBJ1-1
clone_size: .
d_call: .
cdr3_nt: TGTGCCACCACGAGGGGAGAGACCACTGAAGCTTTCTTT
cdr3_aa: CATTRGETTEAFF

v_call: TRBV6-2/TRBV6-3
cdr3_length: 16
j_call: TRBJ2-1
clone_size: many
d_call: TRBD2
cdr3_nt: TGTGCCAGCAGGCCGGTAGCGGGGGACTCCTACAATGAGCAGTTCTTC
cdr3_aa: CASRPVAGDSYNEQFF

v_call: TRBV14
cdr3_length: 13
j_call: TRBJ2-1
clone_size: .
d_call: .
cdr3_nt: TGTGCCAGCAGCCAAGACAGGATCTCTGAGCAGTTCTTC
cdr3_aa: CASSQDRISEQFF

v_call: TRBV29-1
cdr3_length: 12
j_call: TRBJ2-1
clone_size: many
d_call: .
cdr3_nt: TGCAGCGTTGGTTCTTCCGGGGCTGAGCAGTTCTTC
cdr3_aa: CSVGSSGAEQFF

v_call: TRBV18
cdr3_length: 16
j_call: TRBJ2-1
clone_size: .
d_call: .
cdr3_nt: TGTGCCAGCTCACCACCGACAGCATCCTTCTACAATGAGCAGTTCTTC
cdr3_aa: CASSPPTASFYNEQFF

v_call: TRBV6-1
cdr3_length: 16
j_call: TRBJ1-5
clone_size: .
d_call: .
cdr3_nt: TGTGCCAGCAGTGAAGGTTACGGGCCGGGCAATCAGCCCCAGCATTTT
cdr3_aa: CASSEGYGPGNQPQHF

v_call: TRBV7-2
cdr3_length: 13
j_call: TRBJ2-7
clone_size: .
d_call: .
cdr3_nt: TGTGCCGGCAGCTTTGGGGAGCTCTACGAGCAGTACTTC
cdr3_aa: CAGSFGELYEQYF

v_call: TRBV11-2
cdr3_length: 14
j_call: TRBJ2-1
clone_size: .
d_call: .
cdr3_nt: TGTGCCAGCAGCTTAGTGGGGTTACAAGAGACCCAGTTCTTC
cdr3_aa: CASSLVGLQETQFF

v_call: TRBV6-2/TRBV6-3
cdr3_length: 17
j_call: TRBJ1-5
clone_size: .
d_call: TRBD1
cdr3_nt: TGTGCCAGCAGTTACCTCGGACAGGGGGTAAGAAAACAGCCCCAGCATTTT
cdr3_aa: CASSYLGQGVRKQPQHF

v_call: TRBV6-5
cdr3_length: 15
j_call: TRBJ1-2
clone_size: .
d_call: .
cdr3_nt: TGTGCCAGCAGAGAAACCAGGGATGCTAACTATGGCTACACCTTC
cdr3_aa: CASRETRDANYGYTF

v_call: TRBV30
cdr3_length: 16
j_call: TRBJ2-6
clone_size: .
d_call: TRBD1
cdr3_nt: TGTTCCGTACGGGACAGGGGAGTAGGTGGGGCCAACGTCCTGACTTTC
cdr3_aa: CSVRDRGVGGANVLTF

v_call: TRBV7-2
cdr3_length: 17
j_call: TRBJ1-2
clone_size: many
d_call: .
cdr3_nt: TGTGCCAGCAGCTTAGTCGGAGGGGTAGACAGTCTCTATGGCTACACCTTC
cdr3_aa: CASSLVGGVDSLYGYTF

v_call: TRBV7-2
cdr3_length: 14
j_call: TRBJ1-1
clone_size: .
d_call: TRBD1
cdr3_nt: TGTGCCAGCCAAACCGGGACAGGGTACACTGAAGCTTTCTTT
cdr3_aa: CASQTGTGYTEAFF

v_call: TRBV29-1
cdr3_length: 16
j_call: TRBJ2-5
clone_size: many
d_call: .
cdr3_nt: TGCAGCGTTTTATTATTGGACAGCCGGTCCTGGGAGACCCAGTACTTC
cdr3_aa: CSVLLLDSRSWETQYF

v_call: TRBV12-3/TRBV12-4
cdr3_length: 15
j_call: TRBJ2-2
clone_size: .
d_call: .
cdr3_nt: TGTGCCAGCACTGGGTGGCAGGAGGGAACCGGGGAGCTGTTTTTT
cdr3_aa: CASTGWQEGTGELFF

v_call: TRBV28
cdr3_length: 16
j_call: TRBJ2-5
clone_size: many
d_call: .
cdr3_nt: TGTGCCAGCAGTTGGGGCGATTGGGTATCCCAAGAGACCCAGTACTTC
cdr3_aa: CASSWGDWVSQETQYF

v_call: TRBV3-1
cdr3_length: 14
j_call: TRBJ2-7
clone_size: few
d_call: .
cdr3_nt: TGTGCCAGCAGCCAAATGGACACCTACAATGAGCAGTACTTC
cdr3_aa: CASSQMDTYNEQYF

v_call: TRBV20-1
cdr3_length: 14
j_call: TRBJ2-7
clone_size: many
d_call: TRBD2
cdr3_nt: TGCAGTGCTAGTCGGGCAGCGGGAAATTACGAGCAGTACTTC
cdr3_aa: CSASRAAGNYEQYF

v_call: TRBV11-2
cdr3_length: 14
j_call: TRBJ2-7
clone_size: .
d_call: TRBD1
cdr3_nt: TGTGCCAGCAGCCAACCCGGGACAGGTACCGAGCAGTACTTC
cdr3_aa: CASSQPGTGTEQYF

v_call: TRBV6-2/TRBV6-3
cdr3_length: 17
j_call: TRBJ1-5
clone_size: once
d_call: .
cdr3_nt: TGTGCCAGCAGTTCCCGCAGCTCGAGGTTGAAGGGGCAGCCCCAGCATTTT
cdr3_aa: CASSSRSSRLKGQPQHF

v_call: TRBV27
cdr3_length: 14
j_call: TRBJ1-2
clone_size: many
d_call: .
cdr3_nt: TGTGCCAGCAGTTCGGTTTCGAGGGGTTATGGCTACACCTTC
cdr3_aa: CASSSVSRGYGYTF

v_call: TRBV5-4
cdr3_length: 15
j_call: TRBJ2-2
clone_size: few
d_call: .
cdr3_nt: TGTGCCAGCAGCCCTTCCGGGACTGCAACCGGGGAGCTGTTTTTT
cdr3_aa: CASSPSGTATGELFF

v_call: TRBV9
cdr3_length: 14
j_call: TRBJ2-5
clone_size: .
d_call: .
cdr3_nt: TGTGTCAGCAGCGCGGCGGTCAACTGGGAGACCCAGTACTTC
cdr3_aa: CVSSAAVNWETQYF

v_call: TRBV18
cdr3_length: 17
j_call: TRBJ2-2
clone_size: .
d_call: .
cdr3_nt: TGTGCCAGCTCACCAGAGGCGGGGGCCGTTCGGACCGGGGAGCTGTTTTTT
cdr3_aa: CASSPEAGAVRTGELFF

v_call: TRBV9
cdr3_length: 16
j_call: TRBJ2-1
clone_size: .
d_call: TRBD1
cdr3_nt: TGTGCCAGCAGGGATAAACCGGGACAGAGTTACAATGAGCAGTTCTTC
cdr3_aa: CASRDKPGQSYNEQFF

v_call: TRBV12-3/TRBV12-4
cdr3_length: 13
j_call: TRBJ2-3
clone_size: .
d_call: .
cdr3_nt: TGTGCCAGCAGTTGCGTAGGAGCAGATACGCAGTATTTT
cdr3_aa: CASSCVGADTQYF

v_call: TRBV19
cdr3_length: 13
j_call: TRBJ1-5
clone_size: few
d_call: .
cdr3_nt: TGTGCCAGTAGTATGGGGACGCACCGACTCCAGCATTTT
cdr3_aa: CASSMGTHRLQHF

v_call: TRBV24-1
cdr3_length: 13
j_call: TRBJ2-1
clone_size: .
d_call: .
cdr3_nt: TGTGCCACCAGTGATACCCCTCGGGATGAGCAGTTCTTC
cdr3_aa: CATSDTPRDEQFF

v_call: TRBV9
cdr3_length: 18
j_call: TRBJ2-7
clone_size: few
d_call: .
cdr3_nt: TGTGCCAGCAGCGTATCCCCCTCCGGGACAAAGGATTCCTACGAGCAGTACTTC
cdr3_aa: CASSVSPSGTKDSYEQYF

v_call: TRBV9
cdr3_length: 15
j_call: TRBJ1-4
clone_size: .
d_call: .
cdr3_nt: TGTGCCAGCAGCGTAGCCCCGGACAGAAATGGAAAACTGTTTTTT
cdr3_aa: CASSVAPDRNGKLFF

v_call: TRBV3-1
cdr3_length: 13
j_call: TRBJ1-2
clone_size: many
d_call: .
cdr3_nt: TGTGCCAGCAGCCTTGGGACCTTCAAAGGCTACACCTTC
cdr3_aa: CASSLGTFKGYTF

v_call: TRBV20-1
cdr3_length: 16
j_call: TRBJ2-7
clone_size: many
d_call: .
cdr3_nt: TGCAGTGCGCCTTCCCCCGGACTCTATAGTGGCTACGAGCAGTACTTC
cdr3_aa: CSAPSPGLYSGYEQYF

v_call: TRBV20-1
cdr3_length: 13
j_call: TRBJ2-7
clone_size: few
d_call: .
cdr3_nt: TGCAGTGCTAGACAGACCTCCTACAATGAGCAGTACTTC
cdr3_aa: CSARQTSYNEQYF

v_call: TRBV9
cdr3_length: 14
j_call: TRBJ1-2
clone_size: many
d_call: .
cdr3_nt: TGTGCCAGCGGTGGGGCTCTCCCAAACTATGGCTACACCTTC
cdr3_aa: CASGGALPNYGYTF

v_call: TRBV5-1
cdr3_length: 14
j_call: TRBJ2-2
clone_size: many
d_call: .
cdr3_nt: TGCGCCAGCAGCTTGGTGGTCCAACCCGGGGAGCTGTTTTTT
cdr3_aa: CASSLVVQPGELFF

v_call: TRBV4-1
cdr3_length: 15
j_call: TRBJ2-5
clone_size: many
d_call: .
cdr3_nt: TGCGCCAGCAGCCAAGAAGTCCGGGGCTCAACGCCCCAGTACTTC
cdr3_aa: CASSQEVRGSTPQYF

v_call: TRBV5-5
cdr3_length: 14
j_call: TRBJ2-3
clone_size: .
d_call: .
cdr3_nt: TGTGCCAGCAGCTTGAATACAGGCACAGATACGCAGTATTTT
cdr3_aa: CASSLNTGTDTQYF

v_call: TRBV6-2/TRBV6-3
cdr3_length: 14
j_call: TRBJ1-5
clone_size: many
d_call: .
cdr3_nt: TGTGCCAGCCGGTCCGGGGACAGCAATCAGCCCCAGCATTTT
cdr3_aa: CASRSGDSNQPQHF

v_call: TRBV29-1
cdr3_length: 16
j_call: TRBJ2-3
clone_size: many
d_call: TRBD2
cdr3_nt: TGCAGCGTTGTGGGGGGGTCTGGTGATTACGTGGATACGCAGTATTTT
cdr3_aa: CSVVGGSGDYVDTQYF

v_call: TRBV6-2/TRBV6-3
cdr3_length: 14
j_call: TRBJ2-1
clone_size: many
d_call: TRBD2
cdr3_nt: TGTGCCAGCAGTGGGACAGGACTAGCGGGGCGGGAGTTCTTC
cdr3_aa: CASSGTGLAGREFF

v_call: TRBV24-1
cdr3_length: 14
j_call: TRBJ2-5
clone_size: few
d_call: TRBD1
cdr3_nt: TGTGCCACCAGTATTACAGGGGGCGGGGAGACCCAGTACTTC
cdr3_aa: CATSITGGGETQYF

v_call: TRBV20-1
cdr3_length: 15
j_call: TRBJ2-5
clone_size: many
d_call: .
cdr3_nt: TGCAGTGCCACACGCGGATCTCGGGGGCAAGAGACCCAGTACTTC
cdr3_aa: CSATRGSRGQETQYF

v_call: TRBV7-2
cdr3_length: 14
j_call: TRBJ2-1
clone_size: many
d_call: TRBD2
cdr3_nt: TGTGCCAGCAGCTCAGTAGCGGGGGGGAATGAGCAGTTCTTC
cdr3_aa: CASSSVAGGNEQFF